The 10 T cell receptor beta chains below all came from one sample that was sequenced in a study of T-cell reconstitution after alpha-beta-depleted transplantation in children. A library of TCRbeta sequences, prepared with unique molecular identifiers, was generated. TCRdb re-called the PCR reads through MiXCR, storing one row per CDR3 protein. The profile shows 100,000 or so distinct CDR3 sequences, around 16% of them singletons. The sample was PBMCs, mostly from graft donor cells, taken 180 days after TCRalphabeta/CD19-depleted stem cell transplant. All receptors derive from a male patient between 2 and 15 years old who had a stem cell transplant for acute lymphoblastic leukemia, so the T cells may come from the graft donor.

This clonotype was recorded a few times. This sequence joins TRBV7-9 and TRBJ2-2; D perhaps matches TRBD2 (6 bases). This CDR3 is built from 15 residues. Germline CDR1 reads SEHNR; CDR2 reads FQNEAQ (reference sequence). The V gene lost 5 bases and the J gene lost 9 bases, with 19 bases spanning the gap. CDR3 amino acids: CASSPQVAGRRELFF. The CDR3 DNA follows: TGTGCCAGCAGCCCCCAGGTGGCGGGGCGCAGGGAGCTGTTTTTT.

This chain's CDR3 is CASSLGLAGGITGELFF. Written as DNA, the CDR3 is TGTGCCAGCAGCCTGGGACTAGCGGGGGGTATCACCGGGGAGCTGTTTTTT. J is TRBJ2-2 and V is TRBV3-1; 15 bases are shared with TRBD2. The CDR3 contains 17 residues. Trimming cost V 4 bases and J 4 bases; bases outside gene matches: 4. Germline V gene lookup returns CDR1 LGHDT and CDR2 YNNKEL (reference sequence).

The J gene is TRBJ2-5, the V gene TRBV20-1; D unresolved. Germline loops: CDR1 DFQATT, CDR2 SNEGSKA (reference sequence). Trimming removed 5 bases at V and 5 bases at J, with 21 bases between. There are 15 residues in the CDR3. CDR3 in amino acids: CSASLGWGLGETQYF. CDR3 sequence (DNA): TGCAGTGCTTCGCTAGGATGGGGATTGGGGGAGACCCAGTACTTC.

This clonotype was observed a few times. Written as DNA, the CDR3 is TGTGCCAGCAGTGTCTCTAGCGGGAGCACAGATACGCAGTATTTT. Protein sequence: CASSVSSGSTDTQYF. This chain joins TRBV2 and TRBJ2-3, with 8 nucleotides matching TRBD2. In germline, CDR1 is SNHLY, CDR2 FYNNEI. With V trimmed by 4 bases and J by 0 bases, 3 bases remained unmatched. This CDR3 has 15 amino acids.

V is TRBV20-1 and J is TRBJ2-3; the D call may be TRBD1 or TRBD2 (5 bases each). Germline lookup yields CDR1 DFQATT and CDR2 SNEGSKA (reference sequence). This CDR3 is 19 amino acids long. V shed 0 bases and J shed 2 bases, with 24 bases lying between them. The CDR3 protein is CSARDTVRGGDKVTDTQYF. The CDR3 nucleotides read TGCAGTGCTAGAGATACCGTGAGGGGCGGAGATAAGGTCACAGATACGCAGTATTTT.

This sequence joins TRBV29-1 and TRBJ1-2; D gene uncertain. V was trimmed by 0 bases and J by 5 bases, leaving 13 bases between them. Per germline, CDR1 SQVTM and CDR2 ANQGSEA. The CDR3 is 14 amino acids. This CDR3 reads CSVEDDTAPYGYTF. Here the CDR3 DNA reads TGCAGCGTTGAAGACGACACCGCCCCATATGGCTACACCTTC.

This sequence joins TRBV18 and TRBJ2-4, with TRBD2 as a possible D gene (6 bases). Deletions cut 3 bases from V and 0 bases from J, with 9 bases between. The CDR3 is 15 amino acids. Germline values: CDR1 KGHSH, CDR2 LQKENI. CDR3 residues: CASSPNGGAKNIQYF. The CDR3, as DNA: TGTGCCAGCTCACCGAACGGGGGAGCCAAAAACATTCAGTACTTC.

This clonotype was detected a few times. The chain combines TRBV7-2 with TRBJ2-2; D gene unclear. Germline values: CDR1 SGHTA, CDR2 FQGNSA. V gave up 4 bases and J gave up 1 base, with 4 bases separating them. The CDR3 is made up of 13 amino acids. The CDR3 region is CASSYQNTGELFF. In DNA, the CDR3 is TGTGCCAGCAGCTACCAGAACACCGGGGAGCTGTTTTTT.

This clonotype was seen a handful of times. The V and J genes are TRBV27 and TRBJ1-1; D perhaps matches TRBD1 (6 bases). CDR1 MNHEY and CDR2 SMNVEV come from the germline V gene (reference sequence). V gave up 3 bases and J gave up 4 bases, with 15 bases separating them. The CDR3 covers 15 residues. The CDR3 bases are TGTGCCAGCAGTTTTACTTCCCCAGGGGTCACTGAAGCTTTCTTT. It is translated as CASSFTSPGVTEAFF.

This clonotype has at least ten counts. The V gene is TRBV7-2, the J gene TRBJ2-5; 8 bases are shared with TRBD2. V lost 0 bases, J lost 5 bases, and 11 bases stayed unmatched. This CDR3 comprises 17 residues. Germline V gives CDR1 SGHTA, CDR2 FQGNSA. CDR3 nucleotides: TGTGCCAGCAGCTTAGCTCTGCGGGGGGCCTTAGTGGAGACCCAGTACTTC. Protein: CASSLALRGALVETQYF.